Below are 26 T cell receptor beta chains sequenced from a single sample in a study of OX40 agonist ivuxolimab in advanced cancers. Profiling relied on immunoSEQ multiplex PCR, and the TCRdb table lists in-frame clones only, not all of them. This repertoire shows under 85,000 clones, approximately 90% found once; its top ten account for around 0.69%. The sample was CD4+ or CD8+ T cells sorted from blood, taken in a trial of the OX40 agonist ivuxolimab. The receptors stem from an adult with an advanced solid tumor such as melanoma, head and neck, liver or kidney cancer.

V is TRBV15 and J is TRBJ2-3, with 11 bases aligning to TRBD1. The CDR3 contains 16 residues. With V trimmed by 5 bases and J by 6 bases, 10 bases remained unmatched. Germline CDR1 reads LNHNV; CDR2 reads YYDKDF (reference sequence). The CDR3: CATSGSGTGGWDTQYF. In DNA, the CDR3 is TGTGCCACCAGCGGATCCGGGACAGGGGGGTGGGATACGCAGTATTTT.

The rearrangement links TRBV28 to TRBJ1-5; possible D gene TRBD1, 5 bases. Germline-derived CDR1 and CDR2 are MDHEN and SYDVKM. The CDR3 contains 13 residues. Between the trimmed V and J ends, which lost 6 bases and 11 bases, there was a span of 17 bases. This CDR3 is CASRLGHLKAQHF. The CDR3 region has the DNA TGTGCCAGCAGGCTAGGACACCTAAAGGCCCAGCATTTT.

This clone has just one count. This sequence joins TRBV7-2 and TRBJ1-2; D might be TRBD1 (5 bases). Trimming pared 4 bases from V and 1 base from J, leaving 7 bases between. The CDR3 is made up of 13 amino acids. CDR1 and CDR2 (germline): SGHTA, FQGNSA. The CDR3 sequence is CASSSGLNYGYTF. CDR3 in DNA: TGTGCCAGCAGCTCGGGACTTAACTATGGCTACACCTTC.

The chain recombines TRBV6-1 with TRBJ1-5; D ambiguous. The CDR3 consists of 13 residues. The germline V and J ends were trimmed by 8 bases and 3 bases, with 11 bases remaining between them. Germline loops: CDR1 MNHNS, CDR2 SASEGT. The CDR3 loop reads CASRKGNNQPQHF. CDR3 DNA sequence: TGTGCCAGCCGTAAGGGCAACAATCAGCCCCAGCATTTT.

The chain uses TRBV11-3 and TRBJ2-1; D not certain. The germline CDR1 and CDR2 sequences are SGHNT and YENEEA. The CDR3 runs to 15 residues. V was pared by 5 bases and J by 2 bases, with 13 bases between. In nucleotides, the CDR3 is TGTGCCAGCAGCAAGTCCCCGGCCCCCTACAATGAGCAGTTCTTC. This gives the protein CASSKSPAPYNEQFF.

The CDR3 is CASREGTGELFF. The CDR3 DNA follows: TGCGCCAGCCGGGAGGGAACCGGGGAGCTGTTTTTT. The chain uses TRBV5-1 and TRBJ2-2, with TRBD2 matching over 8 bases. This CDR3 comprises 12 residues. Germline lookup yields CDR1 SGHRS and CDR2 YFSETQ. The junction had 1 base not matched to a gene; V was cut back by 7 bases and J by 5 bases.

This sequence joins TRBV7-9 and TRBJ2-7, with 7 bases that match TRBD2. The CDR3 extends over 14 amino acids. Unmatched junction bases numbered 5, after V lost 1 base and J lost 5 bases. CDR1 and CDR2 from the germline V gene are SEHNR and FQNEAQ (reference sequence). Written as DNA, the CDR3 is TGTGCCAGCAGCTTAGGCGGGAGAGGGAACGAGCAGTACTTC. Translated: CASSLGGRGNEQYF.

The chain combines TRBV27 with TRBJ1-2; D is unclear. CDR1 MNHEY and CDR2 SMNVEV come from the germline V gene (reference sequence). Trimming took off 2 bases at V and 5 bases at J, with 9 bases between the two ends. There are 13 residues in the CDR3. The CDR3 DNA follows: TGTGCCAGCAGTTTAAATTGGGAATATGGCTACACCTTC. Protein sequence: CASSLNWEYGYTF.

J is TRBJ2-7 and V is TRBV7-2; no clear D gene. V lost 1 base, J lost 8 bases, and 12 bases lay in between. From germline, CDR1 is SGHTA and CDR2 FQGNSA. This CDR3 has 13 residues. The CDR3 loop reads CASSLDEGHKQYF. The CDR3 coding sequence is TGTGCCAGCAGCTTAGATGAAGGGCACAAGCAGTACTTC.

The V call is TRBV15, the J call TRBJ2-7, with 9 bases identical to TRBD1. The CDR3 is made up of 15 amino acids. Germline CDR1 is LNHNV and CDR2 is YYDKDF (reference sequence). The trim removed 0 bases at V and 2 bases at J, leaving 2 bases unmatched. The CDR3 bases are TGTGCCACCAGCAGAGATCGGACAGGGGCCTACGAGCAGTACTTC. Amino acids: CATSRDRTGAYEQYF.

The chain couples TRBV25-1 to TRBJ2-1, with 7 bases identical to TRBD1. CDR3 length: 16 amino acids. Germline V gene lookup returns CDR1 MGHDK and CDR2 SYGVNS. V dropped 0 bases and J dropped 12; count of bases not matched to a gene: 14. CDR3 sequence (DNA): TGTGCCAGCAGTGAATACCGGGACAGCACAATTGGAGGGCAGTTCTTC. Translation: CASSEYRDSTIGGQFF.

The chain joins TRBV9 to TRBJ2-1; 7 bases match TRBD2. V was clipped by 3 bases and J by 0 bases; unmatched bases: 3. Germline V gene sequence: CDR1 SGDLS, CDR2 YYNGEE. The CDR3 sequence is 15 residues long. The CDR3 spells CASSASGNSYNEQFF. Here the CDR3 DNA reads TGTGCCAGCAGCGCTAGCGGAAACTCCTACAATGAGCAGTTCTTC.

The CDR3 reads CASSLGGDPLEQYF. The CDR3 DNA reads TGTGCCAGCAGTTTGGGTGGGGACCCCCTCGAGCAGTACTTC. V and J are TRBV28 and TRBJ2-7; D tentatively reads TRBD1 or TRBD2 (5 bases each). The V gene lost 3 bases and the J gene lost 6 bases, with 15 bases spanning the gap. The CDR3 sequence is 14 residues long. Germline CDR1 and CDR2: MDHEN and SYDVKM.

The CDR3 DNA is TGTGCCAGCACCTTCCAGGGAAATCAGCCCCAGCATTTT. This gives the protein CASTFQGNQPQHF. V is TRBV28 and J is TRBJ1-5; D is perhaps TRBD1 (5 bases). Germline lookup yields CDR1 MDHEN and CDR2 SYDVKM. The CDR3 runs to 13 residues. V was clipped by 7 bases and J by 4 bases, with 11 bases between them.

This clone was found once. This sequence joins TRBV13 and TRBJ2-7; no reliable D call. CDR3 length: 15 residues. Germline V gives CDR1 PRHDT, CDR2 FYEKMQ (reference sequence). The V end lost 0 bases, the J end lost 0 bases, and 9 bases lay between the germline ends. The CDR3 DNA follows: TGTGCCAGCAGCTTAGGCTCCGGGCTCTCCTACGAGCAGTACTTC. Its protein is CASSLGSGLSYEQYF.

This clone was recorded only once. The chain couples TRBV19 to TRBJ2-3; D not certain. Trimming took 5 bases from V and 1 from J, leaving 13 bases between them. The germline gives CDR1 LNHDA, CDR2 SQIVND (reference sequence). The CDR3 totals 15 residues. CDR3 sequence: CASSFGVVGTDTQYF. CDR3 bases: TGTGCCAGTAGTTTTGGGGTCGTGGGCACAGATACGCAGTATTTT.

The chain combines TRBV6-1 with TRBJ1-1; D unclear. In germline, CDR1 is MNHNS, CDR2 SASEGT. The CDR3 is 13 residues long. Trimming stripped 4 bases from V and 6 bases from J, with 12 bases between. CDR3 DNA sequence: TGTGCCAGCAGTGCACGGGGAGTCCCTGAAGCTTTCTTT. It yields the protein CASSARGVPEAFF.

The chain recombines TRBV7-9 with TRBJ1-2, with D perhaps TRBD1 (5 bases). Germline values: CDR1 SEHNR, CDR2 FQNEAQ (reference sequence). V was cut by 5 bases and J by 6 bases, with 13 bases left in between. The CDR3 loop spans 13 amino acids. The CDR3 coding sequence is TGTGCCAGCAGCCCCGGGCAGGGCCATGGCTACACCTTC. Its protein product is CASSPGQGHGYTF.

The V gene is TRBV27, the J gene TRBJ2-7; no clear D gene. This CDR3 has 15 residues. The germline gives CDR1 MNHEY, CDR2 SMNVEV (reference sequence). Trimming left V 0 bases short and J 2 bases short, with 11 bases between. The CDR3 loop is CASSLSRPDTYEQYF. CDR3 DNA: TGTGCCAGCAGTTTATCGAGGCCAGATACCTACGAGCAGTACTTC.

The J gene is TRBJ2-3, the V gene TRBV7-2; 10 bases match TRBD2. Germline V gives CDR1 SGHTA, CDR2 FQGNSA. V lost 5 bases to trimming and J lost 7 bases; unmatched junction nucleotides: 9. This CDR3 has 15 residues. The CDR3 sequence: CASSPIGAGGYTQYF. In DNA form, the CDR3 reads TGTGCCAGCAGCCCGATCGGAGCGGGAGGGTATACGCAGTATTTT.

This clone has just one count. V usage is TRBV27 and J usage is TRBJ1-1; D is undetermined. The CDR3 runs 17 residues. V was trimmed by 8 bases and J by 3 bases, leaving 25 bases between them. Germline CDR1 is MNHEY and CDR2 is SMNVEV (reference sequence). CDR3 in amino acids: CASLPLEGRFPYTEAFF. As DNA, the CDR3 is TGTGCCAGCCTACCTTTAGAGGGTCGTTTTCCGTACACTGAAGCTTTCTTT.

The V call is TRBV6-6, the J call TRBJ1-2; 8 nucleotides line up with TRBD1. The V and J ends lost 7 bases and 8 bases, in that order; junction bases with no gene match: 15. This CDR3 is 15 amino acids long. Germline values: CDR1 MNHNY, CDR2 SVGAGI (reference sequence). The CDR3, as DNA: TGTGCCAGCATCCACGCCGGACAGGGCGTAGGAGGCTACACCTTC. Translation gives CASIHAGQGVGGYTF.

This chain joins TRBV7-9 and TRBJ1-1, with D uncertain. Deletions cut 5 bases from V and 2 bases from J, with 9 bases between. CDR3 length: 13 amino acids. The germline V gene has CDR1 SEHNR and CDR2 FQNEAQ (reference sequence). This CDR3 is CASSGRVNTEAFF. DNA of the CDR3: TGTGCCAGCAGCGGGAGGGTAAACACTGAAGCTTTCTTT.

J is TRBJ2-7 and V is TRBV19, with a possible D match to TRBD2 (6 bases). The germline V and J ends were trimmed by 6 bases and 0 bases, with 15 bases remaining between them. The germline gives CDR1 LNHDA, CDR2 SQIVND (reference sequence). The CDR3 totals 15 residues. The CDR3 protein is CASSPEGRTSYEQYF. The CDR3 DNA is TGTGCCAGTAGCCCGGAGGGGCGAACCTCCTACGAGCAGTACTTC.

The chain couples TRBV5-1 to TRBJ2-5; D unresolved. The CDR3 is 15 amino acids. The V end was cut by 4 bases, the J end by 5 bases, with 18 bases between. Germline V CDR1 and CDR2: SGHRS, YFSETQ. CDR3 sequence: CASSPRMVAVETQYF. The CDR3, as DNA: TGCGCCAGCAGCCCCCGAATGGTGGCAGTGGAGACCCAGTACTTC. Based on the CDR3 plus reference TRBV5-1 and TRBJ2-5, the full variable domain is KAGVTQTPRYLIKTRGQQVTLSCSPISGHRSVSWYQQTPGQGLQFLFEYFSETQRNKGNFPGRFSGRQFSNSRSEMNVSTLELGDSALYLCASSPRMVAVETQYFGPGTRLLVL.

This clone was detected once. The chain combines TRBV6-5 with TRBJ1-3; D is ambiguous. Looked up from germline, CDR1 is MNHEY and CDR2 is SVGAGI. The CDR3 length is 15 residues. V was cut by 7 bases and J by 0 bases, with 13 bases left in between. CDR3 loop: CASKGSQRSGNTIYF. The CDR3 nucleotides read TGTGCCAGCAAAGGCAGCCAACGCTCTGGAAACACCATATATTTT.